These 13 T cell receptor beta chains were sequenced from one sample in a study of blood T cell repertoires in COVID-19. Method: immunoSEQ multiplex PCR; TCRdb's copy keeps in-frame clones and lacks some. The profile shows roughly 300,000 clones, roughly 88% of them singletons. Sequenced material: peripheral blood. These receptors all stem from a woman aged 50 to 60 with acute or convalescent COVID-19.

The chain has TRBV30 and TRBJ2-6; D is undetermined. Trimming took 3 bases from V and 0 from J, leaving 3 bases between them. Germline CDR1 reads GTSNPN; CDR2 reads SVGIG (reference sequence). This CDR3 is 13 amino acids long. The CDR3 protein is CAWRYSGANVLTF. In DNA form, the CDR3 reads TGTGCCTGGAGATACTCTGGGGCCAACGTCCTGACTTTC.

The chain combines TRBV28 with TRBJ2-3; TRBD2 matches at 9 bases. The CDR3 length is 15 residues. Losses at the gene ends were 4 bases for V and 4 bases for J; bases not matched to a gene: 6. Germline values: CDR1 MDHEN, CDR2 SYDVKM. This CDR3 reads CASSSPGGRADTQYF. CDR3 sequence (DNA): TGTGCCAGCAGTTCACCCGGCGGGAGGGCAGATACGCAGTATTTT.

V is TRBV5-4 and J is TRBJ2-7; the D is unclear. The V end was cut by 1 base, the J end by 5 bases, with 4 bases between. The germline CDR1 and CDR2 sequences are SGHNT and YYREEE (reference sequence). This CDR3 is built from 11 residues. CDR3 loop: CASSLYNEQYF. CDR3 in DNA: TGTGCCAGCAGCTTGTATAACGAGCAGTACTTC. Variable domain in full (rest from reference TRBV5-4 and TRBJ2-7): ETGVTQSPTHLIKTRGQQVTLRCSSQSGHNTVSWYQQALGQGPQFIFQYYREEENGRGNFPPRFSGLQFPNYSSELNVNALELDDSALYLCASSLYNEQYFGPGTRLTVT.

The V call is TRBV19, the J call TRBJ1-2, with D maybe TRBD1 (6 bases). CDR3 size: 14 residues. Deletions cut 6 bases from V and 4 bases from J, with 15 bases between. Germline V gene sequence: CDR1 LNHDA, CDR2 SQIVND (reference sequence). The CDR3 reads CASSGFGGAYGYTF. In DNA form, the CDR3 reads TGTGCCAGTAGCGGTTTTGGGGGCGCCTATGGCTACACCTTC.

The CDR3 coding sequence is TGTGCCAGCAGAGACAGGGGTGCTCTGTCGCCCCAGCATTTT. The encoded protein is CASRDRGALSPQHF. The J gene is TRBJ1-5, the V gene TRBV6-5; 8 bases map to TRBD1. J lost 9 bases, V lost 6 bases, and 10 bases had no gene match. CDR3 length equals 14 residues. Germline values: CDR1 MNHEY, CDR2 SVGAGI.

The chain is built from TRBV11-2 and TRBJ2-5; TRBD2 aligns across 8 bases. With V trimmed by 4 bases and J by 2 bases, 3 bases remained unmatched. Germline CDR1 SGHAT, CDR2 FQNNGV. The CDR3 has 14 residues. CDR3 bases: TGTGCCAGCAGCTCGGGAGGGCCTCAAGAGACCCAGTACTTC. The encoded protein is CASSSGGPQETQYF.

This chain uses TRBV5-5 with TRBJ1-1, with a weak D call TRBD1 (5 bases). The CDR3 has 13 amino acids. V shed 4 bases and J shed 2 bases, with 9 bases lying between them. Germline CDR1 is SGHKS and CDR2 is YYEKEE (reference sequence). CDR3 region: CASSADINTEAFF. As DNA, the CDR3 is TGTGCCAGCAGCGCGGACATTAACACTGAAGCTTTCTTT.

This clone was observed once. The chain uses TRBV6-4 and TRBJ2-1; 9 bases line up with TRBD2. V gave up 1 base and J gave up 7 bases; unmatched junction bases: 8. The CDR3 has 16 residues. In germline, CDR1 is MRHNA, CDR2 SNTAGT. In DNA form, the CDR3 reads TGTGCCAGCAGTGACTGGGCGGGAGGGCCAGGTAATGAGCAGTTCTTC. This translates into CASSDWAGGPGNEQFF.

The J gene is TRBJ1-2, the V gene TRBV28; 8 nucleotides align to TRBD1. Germline-derived CDR1 and CDR2 are MDHEN and SYDVKM. V was pared by 3 bases and J by 4 bases, with 4 bases of the junction left unmatched. CDR3 length: 14 amino acids. CDR3 loop: CASSFDRGRYGYTF. The CDR3 bases are TGTGCCAGCAGTTTTGACAGGGGACGCTATGGCTACACCTTC.

The chain combines TRBV6-4 with TRBJ1-4, with 9 bases fitting TRBD1. The CDR3 runs to 17 residues. Germline assignment: CDR1 MRHNA and CDR2 SNTAGT. Trimming at V came to 0 bases and at J to 12 bases, leaving 14 bases not matched to a gene. The CDR3 reads CASSDSGDRATVWELFF. In DNA, the CDR3 is TGTGCCAGCAGTGACTCTGGGGACAGGGCGACGGTGTGGGAACTGTTTTTT.

This rearrangement joins TRBV27 to TRBJ2-7; D remains unclear. CDR1 and CDR2 from the germline V gene are MNHEY and SMNVEV (reference sequence). The CDR3 extends over 14 amino acids. V lost 3 bases and J lost 2, with 11 bases in between. CDR3 loop: CASSFLGLPYEQYF. The DNA of the CDR3 is TGTGCCAGCAGTTTTTTGGGCCTCCCCTACGAGCAGTACTTC.

The chain uses TRBV27 and TRBJ1-1; a weak D match, TRBD1 (5 bases). V lost 5 bases and J lost 1, with 8 bases in between. Germline V gives CDR1 MNHEY, CDR2 SMNVEV (reference sequence). There are 13 residues in the CDR3. CDR3: CASSPTGNTEAFF. The DNA of the CDR3 is TGTGCCAGCAGTCCCACAGGGAACACTGAAGCTTTCTTT.

This sequence joins TRBV7-8 and TRBJ1-5; 9 nucleotides line up with TRBD1. V gave up 5 bases and J gave up 7 bases; unmatched junction bases: 9. The CDR3 sequence is 15 residues long. The germline V gene has CDR1 SGHVS and CDR2 FQNEAQ. The CDR3 sequence is CASSLSGQGYQPQHF. Here the CDR3 DNA reads TGTGCCAGCAGCCTCTCAGGACAGGGGTACCAGCCCCAGCATTTT.